This T cell receptor beta chain was obtained from a study of cytomegalovirus exposure and HLA in healthy donors. Overall study results and limits: A later analysis linked a missense DCLRE1C variant to TCR beta V- and J-gene trimming. Per published accounts, TCR beta sequences correctly predicted the HLA-A and HLA-B alleles of most subjects. Among the CMV-associated chains, a few were confirmed in vitro as specific for CMV antigens.

PCR involved 60 Vbeta and 13 Jbeta primers. Sequenced by immunoSEQ multiplex PCR; TCRdb stores in-frame clones only, minus some. The table shows 180,000 or so clones, with 81% occurring only once. Regarding this clone: Its target is not known.

This clonotype originated in a young woman in good health and CMV-seropositive. What was sequenced was PBMCs.

Written as DNA, the CDR3 is TGCGCCAGCAGCGATTCTCAGGGCTACGAGCAGTACTTC. Translated, it gives CASSDSQGYEQYF. This sequence joins TRBV4-1 and TRBJ2-7; a weak D match, TRBD1 (5 bases). Germline V gene sequence: CDR1 MGHRA, CDR2 YSYEKL. V lost 5 bases and J lost 3, with 11 bases in between. The CDR3 consists of 13 residues.